This T cell receptor (beta chain) was profiled in a study of cytotoxic CD8 clonotypes in ibrutinib-treated CLL. The table lists this clone with a few counts. At one of its ends the junction is not consistent with the germline gene, which may arise from a read error. The protocol was immunoSEQ multiplex PCR, while the TCRdb copy is restricted to in-frame clones and leaves out a portion. This repertoire shows 130,000 or so clones, about 72% found once; its top ten account for roughly a quarter. The germline V gene encodes CDR1 MNHNS and CDR2 SASEGT. The CDR3 is 13 residues long. This TCR was recovered from a human donor with chronic lymphocytic leukemia. The sequenced sample was PBMCs, obtained after 12 months of ibrutinib treatment. The J gene is TRBJ2-7, the V gene TRBV6-1; the D gene could be TRBD1 or TRBD2 (5 bases each). This CDR3 is CASSEARRAPGNF. DNA for the CDR3: TGTGCCAGCAGTGAAGCTCGGCGGGCCCCAGGGAACTTC.